This T cell receptor beta chain emerged from a study of blood T cell repertoires in COVID-19. About the research overall: Samples taken during acute and convalescent COVID-19 were collected in the United States, Italy and Spain. The analysed material was cDNA or gDNA that came from T cells, B-cell-depleted T cells, or PBMCs.

Authors' data handling: Researchers report that nucleated cell counts were estimated from reference gene primer amplification. Assay used: immunoSEQ multiplex PCR; TCRdb lists only in-frame clones, some missing. The V and J calls and clone size are taken from that table; D and trimming were inferred from the DNA. The table has about 120,000 clones, approximately 91% seen once; the top ten hold roughly 1.2%. The germline V gene encodes CDR1 SGHTA and CDR2 FQGNSA. Trimming left V 5 bases short and J 1 base short, with 16 bases between. This CDR3 spans 16 amino acids. The chain joins TRBV7-2 to TRBJ2-3, with D possibly being TRBD2 (7 bases). Sequencing used peripheral blood. The sequence came from a woman aged 80 or over with acute or convalescent COVID-19. CDR3 amino acids: CASSPLGGRGTDTQYF. In DNA form, the CDR3 reads TGTGCCAGCAGCCCCCTGGGGGGGCGCGGCACAGATACGCAGTATTTT.